Listed here are 27 T cell receptor beta chains from one sample, sequenced in a study of T cell responses to AZD1222 COVID-19 vaccine. Assay used: immunoSEQ multiplex PCR; TCRdb lists only in-frame clones, some missing. The sample includes approximately 70,000 clones, around 86% of them seen just once. Sequenced here: peripheral blood, sampled on day 0 of AZD1222 vaccination. All receptors come from an adult in good health.

The rearrangement joins TRBV3-1 (or the pseudogene TRBV3-2) to TRBJ1-1, with D hard to call. The germline CDR1 and CDR2 sequences are LGHDT and YNNKEL (reference sequence). V lost 5 bases and J 1 base, leaving 11 bases between the germline ends. The CDR3 runs 14 residues. CDR3 region: CASSDIAGNTEAFF. The CDR3 DNA follows: TGTGCCAGCAGCGACATTGCCGGGAACACTGAAGCTTTCTTT.

The rearrangement joins TRBV10-3 to TRBJ2-7, with 7 bases fitting TRBD1. The V gene end was trimmed by 5 bases and the J gene end by 2 bases; junction bases not matched to a gene: 6. This CDR3 spans 14 amino acids. Germline V lookup: CDR1 ENHRY, CDR2 SYGVKD. This CDR3 reads CAISSGTVTYEQYF. DNA for the CDR3: TGTGCCATCAGTTCCGGGACAGTGACCTACGAGCAGTACTTC.

A single count supports this clone. J is TRBJ2-7 and V is TRBV19, with TRBD2 as a possible D gene (6 bases). Germline V gene data show CDR1 as LNHDA and CDR2 as SQIVND (reference sequence). The CDR3 loop spans 15 amino acids. V lost 3 bases and J lost 0, with 12 bases in between. The CDR3 sequence: CASSITGTPSYEQYF. The DNA of the CDR3 is TGTGCCAGTAGTATCACCGGGACTCCCTCCTACGAGCAGTACTTC.

The chain links TRBV19 to TRBJ2-2, with TRBD1 as a possible D gene (6 bases). Trimming cost V 4 bases and J 3 bases, with 15 bases left between them. This CDR3 is 16 amino acids long. Per the germline V gene, CDR1 is LNHDA and CDR2 is SQIVND (reference sequence). The CDR3 sequence is CASSTLRAGDTGELFF. The CDR3 region has the DNA TGTGCCAGTAGTACCCTCAGGGCAGGGGACACCGGGGAGCTGTTTTTT.

V usage is TRBV5-1 and J usage is TRBJ1-1; 7 bases fit TRBD1. Germline lookup yields CDR1 SGHRS and CDR2 YFSETQ. V dropped 4 bases and J dropped 1; count of bases not matched to a gene: 4. CDR3 size: 14 residues. CDR3 region: CASSKDRENTEAFF. The CDR3 DNA reads as TGCGCCAGCAGCAAAGACAGGGAGAACACTGAAGCTTTCTTT. Based on the CDR3 plus reference TRBV5-1 and TRBJ1-1, the full variable domain is KAGVTQTPRYLIKTRGQQVTLSCSPISGHRSVSWYQQTPGQGLQFLFEYFSETQRNKGNFPGRFSGRQFSNSRSEMNVSTLELGDSALYLCASSKDRENTEAFFGQGTRLTVV.

This chain joins TRBV19 and TRBJ2-4; D possibly matches TRBD1 or TRBD2 (5 bases each). The length of the CDR3 is 16 residues. V lost 7 bases to trimming and J lost 3 bases, with 19 bases between them. Germline CDR1 is LNHDA and CDR2 is SQIVND (reference sequence). The CDR3 nucleotides read TGTGCCAGTAAAAGGAATTGGGGGATTGGCAAAAACATTCAGTACTTC. This codes for CASKRNWGIGKNIQYF.

For the CDR3, the DNA is TGTGCCAGCAGTTTCGGGACAGCCGCAGCTAACTATGGCTACACCTTC. The encoded protein is CASSFGTAAANYGYTF. The chain couples TRBV28 to TRBJ1-2; 7 nucleotides align to TRBD1. This CDR3 comprises 16 residues. The V and J ends lost 3 bases and 0 bases, in that order; junction bases with no gene match: 7. The germline CDR1 and CDR2 sequences are MDHEN and SYDVKM.

The V and J genes are TRBV5-1 and TRBJ1-6; no definite D call. The CDR3 runs 15 residues. The germline V gene has CDR1 SGHRS and CDR2 YFSETQ. V shed 1 base and J shed 8 bases, with 13 bases lying between them. DNA of the CDR3: TGCGCCAGCAGCTTGCGCGGGGTAGTCCATTCACCCCTCCACTTT. Encoded protein: CASSLRGVVHSPLHF.

V usage is TRBV7-7 and J usage is TRBJ2-3, with TRBD2 matching over 7 bases. The germline CDR1 and CDR2 sequences are SSHAT and FNYEAQ (reference sequence). Trimming cost V 4 bases and J 1 base; bases outside gene matches: 11. The CDR3 totals 17 residues. The CDR3 loop is CASSSGVGGGRTDTQYF. Here the CDR3 DNA reads TGTGCCAGCAGCTCGGGGGTTGGCGGGGGTCGCACAGATACGCAGTATTTT.

The CDR3 DNA is TGTGCCAGCAGCGTAGAAGGGTCCAGCGGGGAGCTGTTTTTT. Translation: CASSVEGSSGELFF. This chain links TRBV9 with TRBJ2-2; D ambiguous. There are 14 residues in the CDR3. V lost 0 bases and J 7 bases, leaving 10 bases between the germline ends. The germline V gene has CDR1 SGDLS and CDR2 YYNGEE.

A single count supports this clone. The V and J genes are TRBV7-2 and TRBJ1-1, with 8 positions matching TRBD1. The V segment lost 8 bases and the J segment 1 base; nucleotides outside the gene matches: 3. Germline loops: CDR1 SGHTA, CDR2 FQGNSA. CDR3 size: 13 residues. This CDR3 is CASGQGWNTEAFF. The CDR3 DNA follows: TGTGCCAGCGGACAGGGATGGAACACTGAAGCTTTCTTT.

The chain couples TRBV6-5 to TRBJ1-5; TRBD1 is a possible D gene (5 bases). V shed 0 bases and J shed 8 bases, with 11 bases lying between them. CDR1 MNHEY and CDR2 SVGAGI come from the germline V gene. CDR3 size: 14 residues. CDR3 amino acids: CASSYSIGGKPQHF. The DNA for the CDR3 is TGTGCCAGCAGTTACTCGATCGGGGGAAAGCCCCAGCATTTT.

This chain uses TRBV6-5 with TRBJ2-1, with D perhaps TRBD2 (6 bases). The germline CDR1 and CDR2 sequences are MNHEY and SVGAGI. Trimming pared 4 bases from V and 10 bases from J, leaving 14 bases between. The CDR3 is 13 residues long. The CDR3 DNA reads as TGTGCCAGCAGTTTTCGGACGGGGGACGAGCAGTTCTTC. This encodes CASSFRTGDEQFF.

This rearrangement joins TRBV27 to TRBJ1-2; possibly TRBD1 for D (6 bases). V dropped 6 bases and J dropped 8 bases, with 16 bases sitting between them. The CDR3 covers 13 residues. Germline V gene sequence: CDR1 MNHEY, CDR2 SMNVEV (reference sequence). CDR3 DNA sequence: TGTGCCAGCAGCCGACAGGACCTATGGGGCTACACCTTC. Translation: CASSRQDLWGYTF.

The chain couples TRBV3-1 (or the pseudogene TRBV3-2) to TRBJ1-4, with D uncertain. V was pared by 0 bases and J by 0 bases, with 5 bases between. Germline CDR1 reads LGHDT; CDR2 reads YNNKEL (reference sequence). The CDR3 runs 15 residues. CDR3 sequence reads: CASSQDWATNEKLFF. CDR3 nucleotide sequence: TGTGCCAGCAGCCAAGATTGGGCAACTAATGAAAAACTGTTTTTT.

This clone was recorded once. V usage is TRBV24-1 and J usage is TRBJ2-7; TRBD1 matches 9 bases. This CDR3 has 12 amino acids. Germline CDR1 KGHDR, CDR2 SFDVKD. Trimming removed 10 bases from V and 1 base from J; junction bases left unmatched: 1. CDR3 protein: CATGQGSYEQYF. Written as DNA, the CDR3 is TGTGCCACTGGACAGGGGTCCTACGAGCAGTACTTC.

J is TRBJ2-7 and V is TRBV27, with D possibly TRBD1 on 6 matching bases. V lost 5 bases, J lost 4 bases, and 9 bases lay in between. Germline V lookup: CDR1 MNHEY, CDR2 SMNVEV (reference sequence). The CDR3 spans 12 residues. CDR3 residues: CASSPQGYEQYF. The CDR3 DNA reads as TGTGCCAGCAGTCCGCAGGGGTACGAGCAGTACTTC.

There are a few counts of this clone. The chain couples TRBV7-2 to TRBJ1-2; TRBD1 aligns across 7 bases. Germline V lookup: CDR1 SGHTA, CDR2 FQGNSA. The trim removed 5 bases at V and 4 bases at J, leaving 4 bases unmatched. The CDR3 runs 13 residues. CDR3 region: CASSRDSGYGYTF. The CDR3 bases are TGTGCCAGCAGCCGGGACAGTGGCTATGGCTACACCTTC.

This clone was observed a single time. CDR3 bases: TGTGCCAGCAGCGACCGGGACTACCTAGACCGTACGCAGTATTTT. It encodes CASSDRDYLDRTQYF. This chain connects TRBV9 to TRBJ2-3; 7 bases agree with TRBD2. Germline CDR1 and CDR2: SGDLS and YYNGEE. The J segment lost 8 bases and the V segment lost 3 bases, leaving 12 bases of the junction unmatched. This CDR3 region has 15 residues.

Here the CDR3 reads CASSPNRNMNTEAFF. The CDR3 DNA sequence: TGTGCCAGCAGCCCGAACAGAAACATGAACACTGAAGCTTTCTTT. V and J are TRBV7-2 and TRBJ1-1; the D is unclear. This CDR3 has 15 residues. Per germline, CDR1 SGHTA and CDR2 FQGNSA. The germline V and J ends were trimmed by 5 bases and 0 bases, with 13 bases remaining between them. The full variable domain, its missing parts supplied by reference TRBV7-2 and TRBJ1-1, is GAGVSQSPSNKVTEKGKDVELRCDPISGHTALYWYRQSLGQGLEFLIYFQGNSAPDKSGLPSDRFSAERTGGSVSTLTIQRTQQEDSAVYLCASSPNRNMNTEAFFGQGTRLTVV.

This rearrangement joins TRBV27 to TRBJ1-2; the D gene is possibly TRBD1 (6 bases). The V gene's germline CDR1 is MNHEY and CDR2 SMNVEV (reference sequence). Between the trimmed V and J ends, which lost 4 bases and 7 bases, there was a span of 13 bases. CDR3 length equals 13 residues. CDR3 residues: CASSYASGVGYTF. The CDR3 region has the DNA TGTGCCAGCAGTTATGCTTCAGGGGTTGGCTACACCTTC.

In this sample, this clone turned up once. The J gene is TRBJ1-1, the V gene TRBV2; TRBD1 matches at 8 bases. Trimming removed 7 bases from V and 5 bases from J; junction bases left unmatched: 12. This CDR3 contains 15 residues. Germline V gene sequence: CDR1 SNHLY, CDR2 FYNNEI. The CDR3 DNA is TGTGCCAGCATCCTAACAGGGGGAGTTTTGACTGAAGCTTTCTTT. It codes for CASILTGGVLTEAFF.

This chain connects TRBV19 to TRBJ2-7, with D maybe TRBD2 (5 bases). V gave up 1 base and J gave up 1 base, with 11 bases separating them. The CDR3 covers 15 residues. Germline V lookup: CDR1 LNHDA, CDR2 SQIVND (reference sequence). The DNA for the CDR3 is TGTGCCAGTAGTATAGGTGGAGGTGATTCCTACGAGCAGTACTTC. Translation: CASSIGGGDSYEQYF.

The chain uses TRBV30 and TRBJ1-5; 10 nucleotides match TRBD1. J was trimmed by 5 bases and V by 7 bases; bases with no gene match: 5. The CDR3 is made up of 13 amino acids. CDR1 is GTSNPN, CDR2 SVGIG, per germline (reference sequence). CDR3 loop: CAFGQGDDQPQHF. The DNA for the CDR3 is TGTGCCTTCGGACAGGGGGACGATCAGCCCCAGCATTTT.

The chain uses TRBV28 and TRBJ2-1; the D is unclear. The CDR3 is made up of 14 amino acids. The germline V gene encodes CDR1 MDHEN and CDR2 SYDVKM. V was clipped by 5 bases and J by 4 bases, with 12 bases between them. CDR3 bases: TGTGCCAGCAGTACCTTAGACTGGTACAATGAGCAGTTCTTC. Protein product: CASSTLDWYNEQFF.

This chain links TRBV13 with TRBJ2-1; no clear D gene. This CDR3 spans 14 amino acids. The ends were cut back, 7 bases at V and 8 bases at J, with 18 bases in the middle. Germline V lookup: CDR1 PRHDT, CDR2 FYEKMQ (reference sequence). As DNA, the CDR3 is TGTGCCAGCACCCTATGGTCGGGTCTTGATGAGCAGTTCTTC. This codes for CASTLWSGLDEQFF. Full variable domain (missing parts from reference TRBV13 and TRBJ2-1): AAGVIQSPRHLIKEKRETATLKCYPIPRHDTVYWYQQGPGQDPQFLISFYEKMQSDKGSIPDRFSAQQFSDYHSELNMSSLELGDSALYFCASTLWSGLDEQFFGPGTRLTVL.

The chain recombines TRBV28 with TRBJ1-5; TRBD1 aligns across 8 bases. The ends lost 1 base at V and 6 bases at J; junction bases unmatched: 5. Germline CDR1 reads MDHEN; CDR2 reads SYDVKM. The CDR3 contains 15 residues. The CDR3: CASSLSGQGGQPQHF. The CDR3, as DNA: TGTGCCAGCAGTTTATCTGGACAGGGTGGTCAGCCCCAGCATTTT.